Presented here are 3 T cell receptor beta chains from one specimen sequenced in a study of blood T cell repertoires in COVID-19. The assay was immunoSEQ multiplex PCR, and TCRdb's table has in-frame clones only and misses some. The table has 350,000 to 400,000 clones, about nine tenths seen once. The specimen sequenced was PBMCs or T cells enriched from blood (not recorded which). These receptors came from a woman aged 40 to 50 who had been exposed to COVID-19.

The chain recombines TRBV7-6 with TRBJ1-3, with D perhaps matching TRBD1 (5 bases). Trimming cost V 5 bases and J 0 bases, with 11 bases left between them. The length of the CDR3 is 15 residues. The germline gives CDR1 SGHVS, CDR2 FNYEAQ. The CDR3 region has the DNA TGTGCCAGCAGCACGACAGTGAGCTCTGGAAACACCATATATTTT. Amino acids: CASSTTVSSGNTIYF.

This chain links TRBV5-4 with TRBJ1-4; D uncertain. Germline loops: CDR1 SGHNT, CDR2 YYREEE (reference sequence). CDR3 length equals 13 residues. V gave up 5 bases and J gave up 3 bases, with 8 bases separating them. Here the CDR3 reads CASRRSPNEKLFF. CDR3 sequence (DNA): TGTGCCAGCAGACGGAGCCCTAATGAAAAACTGTTTTTT.

The genes are TRBV6-5 and TRBJ1-1, with 7 bases identical to TRBD1. CDR1 is MNHEY and CDR2 is SVGAGI in the germline V gene. Trimming removed 2 bases from V and 7 bases from J; junction bases left unmatched: 10. CDR3 length: 15 residues. DNA of the CDR3: TGTGCCAGCAGTTACCCTCTAGGGGGCAGGCTTGAAGCTTTCTTT. This gives the protein CASSYPLGGRLEAFF.